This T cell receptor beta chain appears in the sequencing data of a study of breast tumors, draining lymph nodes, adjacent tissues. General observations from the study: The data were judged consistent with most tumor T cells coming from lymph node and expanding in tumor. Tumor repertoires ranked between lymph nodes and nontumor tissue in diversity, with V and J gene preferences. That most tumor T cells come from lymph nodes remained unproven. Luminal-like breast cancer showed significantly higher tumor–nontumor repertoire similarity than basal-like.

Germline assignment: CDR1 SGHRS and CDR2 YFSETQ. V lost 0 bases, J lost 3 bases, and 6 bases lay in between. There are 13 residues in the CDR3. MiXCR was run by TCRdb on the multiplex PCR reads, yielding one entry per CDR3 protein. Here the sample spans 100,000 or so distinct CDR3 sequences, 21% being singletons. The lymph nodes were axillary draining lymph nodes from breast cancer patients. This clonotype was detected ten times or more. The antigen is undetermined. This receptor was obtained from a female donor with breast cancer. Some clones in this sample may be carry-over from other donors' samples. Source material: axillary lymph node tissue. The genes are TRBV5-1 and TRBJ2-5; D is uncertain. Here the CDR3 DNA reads TGCGCCAGCAGCTTGGAAGGAAAAGAGACCCAGTACTTC. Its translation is CASSLEGKETQYF.